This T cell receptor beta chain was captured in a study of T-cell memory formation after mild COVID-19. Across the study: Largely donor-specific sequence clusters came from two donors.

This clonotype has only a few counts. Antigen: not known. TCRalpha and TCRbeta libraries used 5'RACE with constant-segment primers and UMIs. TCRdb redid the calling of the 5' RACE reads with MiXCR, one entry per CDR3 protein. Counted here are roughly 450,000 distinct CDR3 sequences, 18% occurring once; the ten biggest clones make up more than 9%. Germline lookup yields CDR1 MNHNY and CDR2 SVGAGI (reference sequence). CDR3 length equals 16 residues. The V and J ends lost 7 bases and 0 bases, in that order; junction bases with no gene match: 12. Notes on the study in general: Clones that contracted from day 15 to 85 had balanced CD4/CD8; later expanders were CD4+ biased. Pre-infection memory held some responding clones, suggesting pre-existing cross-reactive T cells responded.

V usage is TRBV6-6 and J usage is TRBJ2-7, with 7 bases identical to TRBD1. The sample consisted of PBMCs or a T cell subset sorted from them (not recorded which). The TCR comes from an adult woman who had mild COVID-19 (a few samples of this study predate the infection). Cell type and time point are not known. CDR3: CASTPQGTASSYEQYF. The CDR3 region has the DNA TGTGCCAGCACCCCTCAGGGGACAGCCAGCTCCTACGAGCAGTACTTC.